What follows is one T cell receptor (beta chain) and its context. These data belong to a study of T cells after posttransplantation cyclophosphamide. This table comes from immunoSEQ multiplex PCR, and its TCRdb copy is limited to in-frame clones, with some not included. Of some 7,100 clones detected, 82% appear once; the ten largest clones hold approximately 15%. Cyclophosphamide on days +3 and +4 followed busulfan-fludarabine conditioning and a marrow graft. The CDR3 covers 14 residues. V lost 0 bases and J lost 3, with 10 bases in between. The V gene's germline CDR1 is SGHDT and CDR2 YYEEEE. Sequenced here: CD4+ T cells sorted from blood, sampled 950 to 1,200 days after allogeneic stem cell transplant with posttransplant cyclophosphamide. The chain has TRBV5-6 and TRBJ2-7; D possibly corresponds to TRBD1 (5 bases). The receptor's source is a female patient aged 40 to 55 who received an allogeneic stem cell transplant from a related donor, was CMV-positive, and had no GVHD. T cells may partly derive from the graft donor. DNA for the CDR3: TGTGCCAGCAGCTTGGTGGGGCAGGGCTACGAGCAGTACTTC. Its protein product is CASSLVGQGYEQYF.